In its sample, the clone carrying this T cell receptor beta chain was seen once. The CDR3 runs 18 residues. CDR1 is MGHRA and CDR2 is YSYEKL in the germline V gene. The ends lost 1 base at V and 4 bases at J; junction bases unmatched: 11. The data are from a study of blood T cell repertoires in COVID-19. Overall study context: Sources were T cells, B-cell-depleted T cells, or PBMCs; the material itself was cDNA or gDNA.

Methods used by the authors: Estimation of nucleated cell counts relied on the amplification of reference gene primers. Some clones are missing from TCRdb's copy, which holds only in-frame ones; the method was immunoSEQ multiplex PCR. The V and J calls and clone size come from that table; D and trimming were worked out from the DNA. The data show about 160,000 clones, about 85% seen once. The chain carries TRBV4-1 and TRBJ2-3; 10 bases match TRBD2. The specimen was peripheral blood. The receptor's source is a woman aged 45-65 years with COVID-19, enrolled during active disease. This CDR3 reads CASSQVPLAGGGADTQYF. CDR3 nucleotide sequence: TGCGCCAGCAGCCAAGTACCATTAGCGGGGGGAGGGGCAGATACGCAGTATTTT.